This paragraph covers one TCR beta chain sequence. The primer mix had 60 Vbeta and 13 Jbeta primers. The repertoire was sequenced with immunoSEQ multiplex PCR; TCRdb's copy has only in-frame clones and lacks some. The sample yields about 130,000 clones, about 74% seen once. The sample comes from a study of cytomegalovirus exposure and HLA in healthy donors. The clonotype originates from a male donor in good health and CMV-seronegative. The sequenced sample was PBMCs.

CDR3 residues: CARPGQGGETQYF. CDR3 DNA: TGTGCCAGACCGGGACAGGGCGGGGAGACCCAGTACTTC. This chain joins TRBV6-4 and TRBJ2-5, with 9 bases identical to TRBD1. The CDR3 has 13 amino acids. V was clipped by 9 bases and J by 5 bases; unmatched bases: 7. From germline, CDR1 is MRHNA and CDR2 SNTAGT.